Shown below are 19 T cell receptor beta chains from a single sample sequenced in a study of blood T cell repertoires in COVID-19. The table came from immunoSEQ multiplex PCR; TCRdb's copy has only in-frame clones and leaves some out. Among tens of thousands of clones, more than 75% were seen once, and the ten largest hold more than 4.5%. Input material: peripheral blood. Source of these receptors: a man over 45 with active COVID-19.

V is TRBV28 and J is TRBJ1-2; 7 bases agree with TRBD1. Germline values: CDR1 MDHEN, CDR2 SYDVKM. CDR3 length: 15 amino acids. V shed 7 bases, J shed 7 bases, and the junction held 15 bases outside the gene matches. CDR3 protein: CASTSIDRAYGGYTF. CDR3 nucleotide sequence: TGTGCCAGCACCTCAATCGACAGGGCTTACGGTGGCTACACCTTC.

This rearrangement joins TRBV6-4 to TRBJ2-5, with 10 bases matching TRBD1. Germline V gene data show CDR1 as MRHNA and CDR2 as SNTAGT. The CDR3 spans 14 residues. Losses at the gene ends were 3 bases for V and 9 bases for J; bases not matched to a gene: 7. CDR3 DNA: TGTGCCAGCAGTGAGACAGGGGGCGCCGGGTCCCAGTACTTC. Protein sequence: CASSETGGAGSQYF.

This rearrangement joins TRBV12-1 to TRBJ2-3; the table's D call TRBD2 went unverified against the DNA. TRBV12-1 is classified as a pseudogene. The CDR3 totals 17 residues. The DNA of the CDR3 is TGTGCCAGCAGCTCCCTACGGACTGGGCGGGGGACAGATACGCAGTATTTT. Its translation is CASSSLRTGRGTDTQYF.

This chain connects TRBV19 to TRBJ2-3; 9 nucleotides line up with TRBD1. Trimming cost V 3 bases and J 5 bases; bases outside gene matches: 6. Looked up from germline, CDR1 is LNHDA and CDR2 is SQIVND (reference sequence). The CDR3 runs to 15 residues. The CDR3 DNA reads TGTGCCAGTAGTATTGCCGGGACAGGGAGAGATACGCAGTATTTT. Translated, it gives CASSIAGTGRDTQYF.

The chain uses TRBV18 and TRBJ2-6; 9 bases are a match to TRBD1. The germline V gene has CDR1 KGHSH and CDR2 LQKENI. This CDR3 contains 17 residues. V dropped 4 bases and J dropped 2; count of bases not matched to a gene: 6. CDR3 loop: CASSRGQGSPGANVLTF. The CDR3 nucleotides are TGTGCCAGCTCACGGGGACAGGGATCTCCTGGGGCCAACGTCCTGACTTTC. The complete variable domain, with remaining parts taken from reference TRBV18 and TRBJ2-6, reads NAGVMQNPRHLVRRRGQEARLRCSPMKGHSHVYWYRQLPEEGLKFMVYLQKENIIDESGMPKERFSAEFPKEGPSILRIQQVVRGDSAAYFCASSRGQGSPGANVLTFGAGSRLTVL.

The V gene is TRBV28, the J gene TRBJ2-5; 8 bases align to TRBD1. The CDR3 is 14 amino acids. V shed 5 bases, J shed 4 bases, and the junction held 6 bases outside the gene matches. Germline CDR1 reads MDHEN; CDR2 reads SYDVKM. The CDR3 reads CASSRTGTVETQYF. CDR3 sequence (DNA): TGTGCCAGCAGTCGGACAGGGACTGTAGAGACCCAGTACTTC.

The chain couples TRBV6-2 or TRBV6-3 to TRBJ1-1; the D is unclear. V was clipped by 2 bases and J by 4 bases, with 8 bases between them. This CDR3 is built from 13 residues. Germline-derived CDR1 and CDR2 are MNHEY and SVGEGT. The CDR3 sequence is CASSYGEGTEAFF. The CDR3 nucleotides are TGTGCCAGCAGTTACGGGGAGGGCACTGAAGCTTTCTTT.

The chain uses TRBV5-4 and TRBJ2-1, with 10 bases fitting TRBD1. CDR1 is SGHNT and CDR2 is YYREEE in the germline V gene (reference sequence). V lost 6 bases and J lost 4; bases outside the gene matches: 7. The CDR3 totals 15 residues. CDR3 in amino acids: CASTRGQGIYNEQFF. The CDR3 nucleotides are TGTGCCAGCACCCGGGGACAGGGGATATACAATGAGCAGTTCTTC.

CDR3 sequence (DNA): TGTGCCAGCAGCCACCAGCGGGGAAACTATGGCTACACCTTC. Its protein product is CASSHQRGNYGYTF. V is TRBV3-1 (or the pseudogene TRBV3-2) and J is TRBJ1-2; D gene uncertain. The CDR3 has 14 amino acids. Per the germline V gene, CDR1 is LGHDT and CDR2 is YNNKEL (reference sequence). With 3 bases removed from V and 2 bases from J, the gap between germline ends came to 10 bases.

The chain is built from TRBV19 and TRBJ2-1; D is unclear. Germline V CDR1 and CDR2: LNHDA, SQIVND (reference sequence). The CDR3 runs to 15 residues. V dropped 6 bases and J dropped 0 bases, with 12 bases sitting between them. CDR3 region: CASRESEYSYNEQFF. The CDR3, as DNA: TGTGCCAGTAGGGAAAGCGAGTACTCCTACAATGAGCAGTTCTTC.

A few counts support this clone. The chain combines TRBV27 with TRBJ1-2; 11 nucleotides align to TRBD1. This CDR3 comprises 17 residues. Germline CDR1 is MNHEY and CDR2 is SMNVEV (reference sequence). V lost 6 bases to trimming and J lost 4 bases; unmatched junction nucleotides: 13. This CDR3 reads CASRPTGTGGLIYGYTF. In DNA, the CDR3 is TGTGCCAGCAGACCTACCGGGACAGGGGGACTAATCTATGGCTACACCTTC.

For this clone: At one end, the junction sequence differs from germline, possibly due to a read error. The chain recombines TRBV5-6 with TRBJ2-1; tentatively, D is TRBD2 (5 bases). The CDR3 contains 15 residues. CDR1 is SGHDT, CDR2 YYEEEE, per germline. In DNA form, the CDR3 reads TGTGCCAGCAGTTTGGTTCCGGGAACCTACAATGAGCAGTTCTTC. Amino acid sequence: CASSLVPGTYNEQFF.

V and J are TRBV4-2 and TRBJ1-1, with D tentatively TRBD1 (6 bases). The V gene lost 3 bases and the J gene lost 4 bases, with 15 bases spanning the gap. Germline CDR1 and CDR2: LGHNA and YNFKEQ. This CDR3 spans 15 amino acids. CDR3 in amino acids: CASSQNQGSSTEAFF. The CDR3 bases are TGTGCCAGCAGCCAGAACCAGGGGTCGAGCACTGAAGCTTTCTTT.

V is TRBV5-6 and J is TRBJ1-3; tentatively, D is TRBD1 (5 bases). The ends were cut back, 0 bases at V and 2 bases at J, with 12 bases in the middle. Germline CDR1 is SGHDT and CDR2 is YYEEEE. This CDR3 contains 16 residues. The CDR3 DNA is TGTGCCAGCAGCTTGGTAGGGGCCCAACCTGGAAACACCATATATTTT. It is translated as CASSLVGAQPGNTIYF.

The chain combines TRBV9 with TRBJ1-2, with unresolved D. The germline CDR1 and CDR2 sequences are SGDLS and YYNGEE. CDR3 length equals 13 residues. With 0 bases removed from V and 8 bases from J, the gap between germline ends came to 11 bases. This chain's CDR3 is CASSVGPSEGYTF. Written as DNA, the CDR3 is TGTGCCAGCAGCGTAGGCCCAAGTGAGGGCTACACCTTC.

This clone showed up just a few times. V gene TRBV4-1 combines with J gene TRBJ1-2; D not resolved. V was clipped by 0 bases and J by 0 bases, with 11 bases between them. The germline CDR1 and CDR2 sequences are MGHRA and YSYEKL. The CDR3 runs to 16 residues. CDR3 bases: TGCGCCAGCAGCCAAGATCCAACAGTCACTAACTATGGCTACACCTTC. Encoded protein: CASSQDPTVTNYGYTF.

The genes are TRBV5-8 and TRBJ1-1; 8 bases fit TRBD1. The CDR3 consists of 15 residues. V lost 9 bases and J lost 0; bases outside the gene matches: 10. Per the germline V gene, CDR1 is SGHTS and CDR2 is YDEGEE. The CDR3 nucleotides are TGTGCCAACTCTCAGGGGGCGGGAGTGAACACTGAAGCTTTCTTT. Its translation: CANSQGAGVNTEAFF.

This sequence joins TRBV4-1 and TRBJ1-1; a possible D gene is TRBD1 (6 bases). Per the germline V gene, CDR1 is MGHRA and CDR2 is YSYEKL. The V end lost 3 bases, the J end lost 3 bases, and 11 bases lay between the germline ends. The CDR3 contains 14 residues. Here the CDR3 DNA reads TGCGCCAGCAGCCAGGGACAATGGGACACTGAAGCTTTCTTT. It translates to CASSQGQWDTEAFF.

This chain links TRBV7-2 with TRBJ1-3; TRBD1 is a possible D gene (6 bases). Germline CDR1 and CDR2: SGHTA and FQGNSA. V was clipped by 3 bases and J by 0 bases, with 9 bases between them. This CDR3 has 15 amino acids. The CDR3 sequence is CASSLQGHSGNTIYF. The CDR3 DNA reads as TGTGCCAGCAGCTTGCAGGGACACTCTGGAAACACCATATATTTT.